This T cell receptor (delta chain) was profiled in a study of gamma-delta chains in newborns, infants, children. The CDR3 contains 14 residues. In germline, CDR1 is GEAIGNYY, CDR2 EKD. In regard to this clone: Mismatch with germline at one junction end may stem from a read error. This sample includes further DNA sequences coding for the same CDR3.

TCRdb reran clone calling via CATT on the reads. The sample consists of roughly 3,100 delta-chain clones, about 2.4% of them appearing once. What was sequenced was blood. This receptor was identified in a child who was a newborn, infant or young child, either healthy, febrile or measles-vaccinated (not recorded which). This sequence joins TRDV2 and TRDJ1; the match to TRDD3 covers 9 bases. The DNA for the CDR3 is TGCGCCTGTGACATACTGGGGGACACCGATAAACCCATCTTT. Protein: CACDILGDTDKPIF.